This TCR beta chain was captured by sequencing in a study of Graves' ophthalmopathy and Graves' hyperthyroidism. At the level of the study: Hyperthyroidism is called stable when no ophthalmopathy develops within 18 months of follow-up.

With regard to this clonotype: Its matching antigen is unknown.

The CDR3 covers 16 residues. Germline assignment: CDR1 LGHDT and CDR2 YNNKEL (reference sequence). The germline V and J ends were trimmed by 0 bases and 7 bases, with 18 bases remaining between them. Patients in the hyperthyroidism group, adults aged 18 to 65, were newly diagnosed, under 2 months' duration. As the template, RNA transcripts were used to amplify TCR beta CDR3 regions. An opening RT-PCR round employed HTBI primers and preceded a second-round multiplex PCR. MiXCR was run by TCRdb on the multiplex PCR reads, yielding one entry per CDR3 protein. The table has around 1,000,000 distinct CDR3 sequences, approximately 35% seen once. Study-level results: Ophthalmopathy progression cases were predicted by the model with roughly 64% sensitivity and roughly 72% specificity.

This sequence joins TRBV3-1 and TRBJ1-2, with D hard to call. Source material: peripheral blood or thyroid tissue (not recorded which). The sequence was collected from an adult man with Graves' hyperthyroidism. The CDR3 reads CASSQDQRGVVAGYTF. The CDR3, as DNA: TGTGCCAGCAGCCAAGACCAGCGGGGAGTTGTAGCTGGCTACACCTTC.